The T cell receptor (beta chain) under discussion was sequenced for a study of cytomegalovirus exposure and HLA in healthy donors (TCRdb year 2017). With respect to the entire study: A later analysis indicated that the 100 to 150 validation repertoires were generated on the platform also employed for the approximately 700 repertoires of the first cohort. The study aimed to test whether signatures of past pathogen exposure could be identified by cataloging public T cell receptors. A separate validation cohort of roughly 110 different subjects was used in addition to the roughly 700-subject first cohort. To predict cytomegalovirus infection status, the study brought together high-throughput TCR immunosequencing, statistical association of individual TCRs with disease status, and machine learning. Here is what the overall study found, with its caveats: The study listed approximately 160 TCR beta chains as associated with cytomegalovirus. In a later analysis, TCRs clustered in the first cohort were found to also tend to co-occur in the approximately 120 validation repertoires, with about 94% of cluster scores above 0. The classifier was reported to diagnose cytomegalovirus status with high specificity and sensitivity in both the original cohort and the validation cohort. A later analysis lacked HLA typing for the validation cohort, so it scored co-occurrence in that cohort across all 120 repertoires. Three of the identified cytomegalovirus-associated TCR beta chains were confirmed in vitro to be specific for cytomegalovirus antigens. It was suggested by the authors that the approach could potentially be generalized to other disease states and immunological phenotypes. Most TCR sequences were observed very rarely across donors, whereas some public TCRs were present in many individuals.

Points on this clone: Its antigen specificity is not known. Per-base qualities were not stored, and no clone one base away is much larger.

The method behind the library was the immunoSEQ multiplex PCR assay. Turning to the authors' computational methods: A statistical classification framework was developed to diagnose cytomegalovirus status using the catalog of TCR beta chain sequences. TCRdb's version of the immuneACCESS table is confined to in-frame rearrangements and falls short of the full clone set. An unresolved V gene accounts for under half of the shortfall where checked; the remainder is of unknown origin. V, J and clone size were drawn from that table, and D and trimming were deduced from the DNA. The sample table lists under 150,000 clones, approximately 84% of them with a count of one. The ten most abundant clones make up under 1.5% of the sample. The donors belonged to the validation cohort of around 130 subjects, which was separate from the approximately 700-subject first cohort. The germline V gene supplies CDR1 SNHLY and CDR2 FYNNEI. Measured from the cysteine to the phenylalanine, the CDR3 is 15 residues long. The sequence is cut down to CDR3 DNA, 45 bases in frame from base 1. Cut back by 2 bases and 5 bases, the V and J ends lie 13 bases apart.

The source is a woman in her twenties or thirties in good health and CMV-seronegative. The receptor chain draws on TRBV2 and TRBJ1-5, with the identity of the D gene unclear. The specimen sequenced was PBMCs. The CDR3 corresponds to CASSELEASHQPQHF. Read as DNA, the sequence is TGTGCCAGCAGTGAATTAGAGGCGTCCCATCAGCCCCAGCATTTT. Reference TRBV2 and TRBJ1-5 genes cover what lies past the CDR3, so the full variable domain is EPEVTQTPSHQVTQMGQEVILRCVPISNHLYFYWYRQILGQKVEFLVSFYNNEISEKSEIFDDQFSVERPDGSNFTLKIRSTKLEDSAMYFCASSELEASHQPQHFGDGTRLSIL.